The 24 T cell receptor beta chains listed next were all sequenced from one sample in a study of OX40 agonist ivuxolimab in advanced cancers. Here immunoSEQ multiplex PCR was the method, and the copy in TCRdb shows in-frame clones only, minus some. The sample consists of under 85,000 clones, approximately 87% of them appearing once. The starting material was CD4+ or CD8+ T cells sorted from blood, obtained in a trial of the OX40 agonist ivuxolimab. The receptors stem from an adult with an advanced solid tumor such as melanoma, head and neck, liver or kidney cancer.

The V gene is TRBV11-3, the J gene TRBJ2-1; D not certain. The CDR3 length is 13 residues. V lost 3 bases, J lost 4 bases, and 7 bases lay in between. Per germline, CDR1 SGHNT and CDR2 YENEEA. The CDR3 loop is CASSLSSYNEQFF. The CDR3 coding sequence is TGTGCCAGCAGCTTGTCCTCTTACAATGAGCAGTTCTTC.

This chain joins TRBV6-6 and TRBJ1-5; possible D gene TRBD1, 6 bases. The V gene lost 6 bases and the J gene lost 0 bases, with 12 bases spanning the gap. Germline CDR1 MNHNY, CDR2 SVGAGI (reference sequence). The CDR3 sequence is 15 residues long. The CDR3 loop is CASSQDRNSNQPQHF. CDR3 nucleotides: TGTGCCAGCAGCCAGGACAGAAATAGCAATCAGCCCCAGCATTTT.

The V and J genes are TRBV4-1 and TRBJ1-1, with D maybe TRBD1 (5 bases). Germline V gene data show CDR1 as MGHRA and CDR2 as YSYEKL. V was clipped by 0 bases and J by 3 bases, with 20 bases between them. The CDR3 covers 18 residues. CDR3 coding DNA: TGCGCCAGCAGCCAAGATATCGGGACGTCAAGGGTTGACACTGAAGCTTTCTTT. Amino acids: CASSQDIGTSRVDTEAFF.

The chain uses TRBV7-8 and TRBJ1-2; a weak D match, TRBD1 (6 bases). With 1 base removed from V and 8 bases from J, the gap between germline ends came to 23 bases. The CDR3 consists of 17 residues. Germline V lookup: CDR1 SGHVS, CDR2 FQNEAQ. The CDR3 DNA reads as TGTGCCAGCAGCTTAGGGGGGTGGGGGCCCCAAGGTACCGGCTACACCTTC. Encoded protein: CASSLGGWGPQGTGYTF.

This clone appeared a few times. V is TRBV11-2 and J is TRBJ1-2; 10 nucleotides match TRBD1. V lost 1 base and J lost 4; bases outside the gene matches: 3. The germline V gene encodes CDR1 SGHAT and CDR2 FQNNGV. This CDR3 has 15 residues. CDR3 region: CASSLGTGGVYGYTF. The CDR3 DNA follows: TGTGCCAGCAGCTTAGGGACAGGGGGGGTCTATGGCTACACCTTC.

This sequence joins TRBV12-2 and TRBJ1-3. TRBV12-2 is annotated as a pseudogene. This CDR3 comprises 13 residues. CDR3 nucleotides: TGTGCAAGTCGTCTTCCCTCTGGAAACACCATATATTTT. This encodes CASRLPSGNTIYF.

This clone came up once. The chain carries TRBV29-1 and TRBJ1-3; D not resolved. V was shortened by 5 bases and J by 2 bases, with 10 bases between the two germline ends. From germline, CDR1 is SQVTM and CDR2 ANQGSEA. The CDR3 runs to 13 residues. CDR3 residues: CSVSRIAGNTIYF. The CDR3 nucleotides are TGCAGCGTTTCCCGGATAGCTGGAAACACCATATATTTT.

The chain has TRBV2 and TRBJ2-7, with 9 bases matching TRBD2. The trim removed 7 bases at V and 2 bases at J, leaving 3 bases unmatched. CDR1 is SNHLY and CDR2 is FYNNEI in the germline V gene. This CDR3 has 13 residues. The CDR3 nucleotides read TGTGCCAGCACCCTAGCGGGAACCTACGAGCAGTACTTC. It encodes CASTLAGTYEQYF.

This chain joins TRBV5-1 and TRBJ2-2, with TRBD1 as a possible D gene (6 bases). The CDR3 runs to 13 residues. Germline lookup yields CDR1 SGHRS and CDR2 YFSETQ. Trimming stripped 4 bases from V and 6 bases from J, with 10 bases between. The CDR3 DNA reads as TGCGCCAGCAGCCTGAACAGGGCCGGGGAGCTGTTTTTT. This codes for CASSLNRAGELFF.

The rearrangement joins TRBV27 to TRBJ2-2; the D gene is possibly TRBD1 (5 bases). This CDR3 has 15 residues. Germline V gene lookup returns CDR1 MNHEY and CDR2 SMNVEV (reference sequence). Trimming cost V 8 bases and J 1 base, with 14 bases left between them. The CDR3 is CASRRAGLNTGELFF. CDR3 in DNA: TGTGCCAGCCGTCGAGCAGGGTTGAACACCGGGGAGCTGTTTTTT.

This chain uses TRBV9 with TRBJ2-1; D unresolved. The germline CDR1 and CDR2 sequences are SGDLS and YYNGEE. The CDR3 has 13 residues. V was pared by 0 bases and J by 7 bases, with 8 bases between. In nucleotides, the CDR3 is TGTGCCAGCAGCGTAGACTGGGCAAATGAGCAGTTCTTC. Encoded protein: CASSVDWANEQFF.

This chain connects TRBV10-3 to TRBJ1-1; possibly TRBD1 for D (6 bases). Germline values: CDR1 ENHRY, CDR2 SYGVKD. The germline V and J ends were trimmed by 10 bases and 1 base, with 25 bases remaining between them. This CDR3 has 17 amino acids. CDR3 loop: CATQPTSGVVGNTEAFF. The CDR3 DNA follows: TGTGCCACCCAGCCTACTTCAGGGGTCGTAGGGAACACTGAAGCTTTCTTT.

The chain has TRBV6-5 and TRBJ2-2, with D maybe TRBD1 (5 bases). V was cut by 4 bases and J by 6 bases, with 9 bases left in between. CDR3 length: 13 amino acids. Germline V gene sequence: CDR1 MNHEY, CDR2 SVGAGI. The CDR3 protein is CASSFPGSGELFF. Written as DNA, the CDR3 is TGTGCCAGCAGTTTCCCAGGGTCCGGGGAGCTGTTTTTT.

This clone was detected a few times. This rearrangement joins TRBV7-2 to TRBJ1-1, with 7 bases that match TRBD1. The CDR3 loop spans 13 amino acids. V was pared by 4 bases and J by 3 bases, with 2 bases of the junction left unmatched. Germline lookup yields CDR1 SGHTA and CDR2 FQGNSA. The chain's CDR3 is CASSSQGYTEAFF. The CDR3 DNA sequence: TGTGCCAGCAGCTCACAGGGGTACACTGAAGCTTTCTTT.

The gene calls are TRBV5-1 and TRBJ1-2, with D perhaps matching TRBD1 (5 bases). This CDR3 region has 14 residues. The germline V gene encodes CDR1 SGHRS and CDR2 YFSETQ. With 0 bases removed from V and 4 bases from J, the gap between germline ends came to 10 bases. In nucleotides, the CDR3 is TGCGCCAGCAGCTTGGAGACAGTCCCCTATGGCTACACCTTC. Residues: CASSLETVPYGYTF.

V gene TRBV27 combines with J gene TRBJ2-1; TRBD1 matches 9 bases. V trimming: 6 bases; J trimming: 6 bases; junction bases outside the gene matches: 3. The CDR3 consists of 13 residues. Germline loops: CDR1 MNHEY, CDR2 SMNVEV (reference sequence). The CDR3 region is CASRGTGSNEQFF. The CDR3 bases are TGTGCCAGCAGAGGGACAGGGAGCAATGAGCAGTTCTTC.

This chain connects TRBV4-3 to TRBJ2-5; 7 positions match TRBD2. The junction had 23 bases not matched to a gene; V was cut back by 3 bases and J by 4 bases. The CDR3 runs to 20 residues. CDR1 is LGHNA and CDR2 is YSLEER in the germline V gene. The CDR3 loop is CASSHDPARAGFGPGETQYF. CDR3 coding DNA: TGCGCCAGCAGCCACGATCCCGCCCGAGCGGGGTTTGGCCCGGGAGAGACCCAGTACTTC.

V and J are TRBV2 and TRBJ1-5; possible D gene TRBD1, 6 bases. V lost 8 bases and J 3 bases, leaving 14 bases between the germline ends. Germline CDR1 reads SNHLY; CDR2 reads FYNNEI. The CDR3 has 14 residues. The CDR3 nucleotides read TGTGCCAGCGGCCCGACAGGCCTCAATCAGCCCCAGCATTTT. Translated, it gives CASGPTGLNQPQHF. The entire variable domain, with the rest obtained from reference TRBV2 and TRBJ1-5, is as follows: EPEVTQTPSHQVTQMGQEVILRCVPISNHLYFYWYRQILGQKVEFLVSFYNNEISEKSEIFDDQFSVERPDGSNFTLKIRSTKLEDSAMYFCASGPTGLNQPQHFGDGTRLSIL.

The rearrangement joins TRBV6-6 to TRBJ1-2; 11 bases align to TRBD1. CDR1 is MNHNY and CDR2 is SVGAGI in the germline V gene (reference sequence). The CDR3 covers 16 residues. Losses at the gene ends were 5 bases for V and 3 bases for J; bases not matched to a gene: 8. The CDR3 loop reads CASSRTGGAGDYGYTF. In DNA, the CDR3 is TGTGCCAGCAGTCGGACAGGGGGCGCGGGAGACTATGGCTACACCTTC.

The J gene is TRBJ2-1, the V gene TRBV2; a possible D gene is TRBD2 (6 bases). CDR3 length: 15 amino acids. The germline gives CDR1 SNHLY, CDR2 FYNNEI. Between the trimmed V and J ends, which lost 4 bases and 6 bases, there was a span of 16 bases. This CDR3 is CASSARLPGVNEQFF. In DNA, the CDR3 is TGTGCCAGCAGTGCGCGGCTTCCGGGGGTCAATGAGCAGTTCTTC.

V is TRBV30 and J is TRBJ1-4; D is unclear. Germline loops: CDR1 GTSNPN, CDR2 SVGIG (reference sequence). The V and J ends lost 3 bases and 10 bases respectively, with 15 bases between them. This CDR3 has 13 amino acids. CDR3 DNA: TGTGCCTGGAGGCTACCTTGGGGTAGAAAACTGTTTTTT. Its protein product is CAWRLPWGRKLFF. Looking up the rest from reference TRBV30 and TRBJ1-4 gives the full variable domain: SQTIHQWPATLVQPVGSPLSLECTVEGTSNPNLYWYRQAAGRGLQLLFYSVGIGQISSEVPQNLSASRPQDRQFILSSKKLLLSDSGFYLCAWRLPWGRKLFFGSGTQLSVL.

This rearrangement joins TRBV6-6 to TRBJ2-7; 7 bases line up with TRBD1. The CDR3 loop spans 14 amino acids. Looked up from germline, CDR1 is MNHNY and CDR2 is SVGAGI (reference sequence). J lost 3 bases, V lost 0 bases, and 2 bases had no gene match. In DNA form, the CDR3 reads TGTGCCAGCAGTTACTCTGGGGACAGCTACGAGCAGTACTTC. Translated, it gives CASSYSGDSYEQYF.

The gene calls are TRBV5-5 and TRBJ2-7; possible D gene TRBD2, 6 bases. The CDR3 runs 15 residues. The V end lost 2 bases, the J end lost 0 bases, and 12 bases lay between the germline ends. Germline lookup yields CDR1 SGHKS and CDR2 YYEKEE (reference sequence). In nucleotides, the CDR3 is TGTGCCAGCAGCTTTTCTAGCGTAAGCTCCTACGAGCAGTACTTC. This sequence encodes CASSFSSVSSYEQYF.

Only a few counts were recorded for this clone. The rearrangement joins TRBV9 to TRBJ2-1; 7 bases agree with TRBD2. Germline lookup yields CDR1 SGDLS and CDR2 YYNGEE. V gave up 3 bases and J gave up 3 bases; unmatched junction bases: 3. This CDR3 spans 14 amino acids. The CDR3 loop is CASSAAGVYNEQFF. The CDR3 DNA is TGTGCCAGCAGCGCGGCGGGGGTCTACAATGAGCAGTTCTTC.